These T cell receptor beta chains were read from a single sample in a study of blood T cells in healthy people across ages. TCRdb called the 5' RACE reads again in MiXCR, with one record for every CDR3 protein. The data hold roughly 1,700,000 distinct CDR3 sequences, with 28% observed a single time. The sequenced material came from blood. These receptors all stem from a woman under 40 in good health. CDR3s include the opening cysteine and the closing phenylalanine or tryptophan. Clone size is given for some rows only: seen once, a few or many times, or a class if the clone is expanded.

v_call,cdr3_length,clone_size,cdr3_aa
TRBV20-1,12,few,CSARLDTDTQYF
TRBV2,14,many,CASRLAGGPNEQFF
TRBV5-5,14,NA,CASSLETPRDEQYF
TRBV7-2,17,NA,CASSLFSQGANPGELFF
TRBV20-1,14,few,CSAVRGPREFQQYF
TRBV29-1,12,many,CSVKAYQETQYF
TRBV12-3/TRBV12-4,16,few,CASAAGTTPSNQPQHF
TRBV27,17,NA,CASSPRAPTVGAYGYTF
TRBV6-2/TRBV6-3,13,NA,CASSHGLGGIQYF
TRBV5-1,15,NA,CASRAGGGGANVLTF
TRBV20-1,15,few,CSARAGGELRQPQHF
TRBV12-3/TRBV12-4,13,NA,CASSWGFGKTQYF
TRBV5-1,14,NA,CASSLFPENTEAFF
TRBV15,17,many,CATSRYGRTSGGNEQFF
TRBV5-1,15,NA,CASSLGGSSYSEQFF
TRBV6-2/TRBV6-3,14,NA,CASRIAGSSYEQYF
TRBV9,14,many,CASSVGNLELTQYF
TRBV2,16,once,CASSRQGAPIPYGYTF
TRBV20-1,17,NA,CSARGQGALAGPSPLHF
TRBV7-2,15,NA,CASSLTGQGFDEQFF
TRBV7-2,15,few,CAGTLAGGTYNEQFF
TRBV25-1,13,many,CATGSTGADEQYF
TRBV25-1,13,NA,CASSVTGLFGYTF
TRBV29-1,13,many,CSVEGERGYEQYF